A single sample gave rise to the 15 T cell receptor beta chains below, sequenced in a study of beta chain features in type 1 diabetes. These receptors' targets are unknown. Every isolated RNA sample was fully reverse transcribed, so sequencing captured expressed TCRB transcripts. The table came from immunoSEQ multiplex PCR; TCRdb's copy has only in-frame clones and leaves some out. The sample shows approximately 730,000 clones, over 10% of them seen only once. Whole-study results and caveats: All four CD4+ subsets from Type 1 diabetes patients carried moderately but significantly shorter TCRB CDR3s.

Sequenced material: naive CD4+ T cells from blood. These receptors all stem from a man between 18 and 35 years old with type 1 diabetes.

This clone was counted a few times. CDR3: CASARQGAGNEQFF. CDR3 DNA sequence: TGTGCCAGCGCTCGCCAGGGGGCGGGCAATGAGCAGTTCTTC. J is TRBJ2-1 and V is TRBV27, with 8 bases lining up with TRBD1. Germline CDR1 is MNHEY and CDR2 is SMNVEV (reference sequence). The CDR3 has 14 amino acids. V lost 8 bases, J lost 6 bases, and 9 bases stayed unmatched.

This clone has a handful of counts. The genes are TRBV28 and TRBJ1-2; D is ambiguous. This CDR3 has 10 amino acids. Trimming removed 5 bases from V and 8 bases from J, with 6 bases in between. Germline CDR1 is MDHEN and CDR2 is SYDVKM. Here the CDR3 reads CASSGLGYTF. The CDR3 DNA reads TGTGCCAGCAGTGGCTTGGGCTACACCTTC.

In its sample, this clone was seen a few times. The CDR3 DNA reads as TGTGCCAGCAGCCCCGTCCAGATGAATGAAAAACTGTTTTTT. Its protein product is CASSPVQMNEKLFF. The rearrangement links TRBV7-9 to TRBJ1-4, with D uncertain. Germline V gene lookup returns CDR1 SEHNR and CDR2 FQNEAQ (reference sequence). Trimming removed 5 bases from V and 5 bases from J, with 12 bases in between. This CDR3 contains 14 residues.

The rearrangement links TRBV30 to TRBJ1-1; possible D gene TRBD1, 5 bases. Per the germline V gene, CDR1 is GTSNPN and CDR2 is SVGIG (reference sequence). The CDR3 runs to 13 residues. The CDR3 reads CGGGWGGNTEAFF. Written as DNA, the CDR3 is TGTGGAGGTGGGTGGGGCGGGAACACTGAAGCTTTCTTT.

Only a few counts were recorded for this clone. The rearrangement joins TRBV5-1 to TRBJ2-7; 10 bases map to TRBD2. After removal of 4 bases from V and 7 bases from J, the junction contained 8 bases not matched to a gene. Germline lookup yields CDR1 SGHRS and CDR2 YFSETQ. The CDR3 covers 14 residues. CDR3 sequence: CASSRTSGVWEQYF. CDR3 bases: TGCGCCAGCAGCCGGACTAGCGGTGTCTGGGAGCAGTACTTC.

This clone has just a few counts. In nucleotides, the CDR3 is TGTGCCAGCAGTGAAGGAGACTCCCAGGCTTGCACCTTC. Residues: CASSEGDSQACTF. The chain joins TRBV25-1 to TRBJ1-2; D uncertain. This CDR3 region has 13 residues. V lost 2 bases, J lost 13 bases, and 17 bases lay in between. The germline CDR1 and CDR2 sequences are MGHDK and SYGVNS.

V usage is TRBV9 and J usage is TRBJ1-6; D gene ambiguous. Between the trimmed V and J ends, which lost 0 bases and 6 bases, there was a span of 19 bases. Germline V CDR1 and CDR2: SGDLS, YYNGEE. The length of the CDR3 is 18 residues. The CDR3 region is CASSVESVIVIPNSPLHF. The DNA for the CDR3 is TGTGCCAGCAGCGTAGAATCAGTAATCGTCATACCTAATTCACCCCTCCACTTT. Variable domain in full (rest from reference TRBV9 and TRBJ1-6): DSGVTQTPKHLITATGQRVTLRCSPRSGDLSVYWYQQSLDQGLQFLIQYYNGEERAKGNILERFSAQQFPDLHSELNLSSLELGDSALYFCASSVESVIVIPNSPLHFGNGTRLTVT.

This clone has more than one count but fewer than ten. The V gene is TRBV18, the J gene TRBJ1-1; D call uncertain. Trimming cost V 4 bases and J 5 bases, with 5 bases left between them. CDR1 is KGHSH and CDR2 is LQKENI in the germline V gene. The CDR3 is 11 residues long. The CDR3 reads CASSQGTEAFF. CDR3 nucleotides: TGTGCCAGCTCACAGGGTACTGAAGCTTTCTTT.

The J gene is TRBJ1-5, the V gene TRBV4-1; a weak D match, TRBD1 (6 bases). Looked up from germline, CDR1 is MGHRA and CDR2 is YSYEKL. The CDR3 is made up of 14 amino acids. The V and J ends lost 8 bases and 7 bases respectively, with 18 bases between them. CDR3 bases: TGCGCCAGCTCCTCAGAACAGGGCAGACAGCCCCAGCATTTT. It is translated as CASSSEQGRQPQHF.

The rearrangement links TRBV6-4 to TRBJ2-2; D perhaps matches TRBD2 (7 bases). Trimming left V 5 bases short and J 1 base short, with 11 bases between. Germline V CDR1 and CDR2: MRHNA, SNTAGT. CDR3 size: 15 residues. This chain's CDR3 is CASSPGGQNTGELFF. In DNA, the CDR3 is TGTGCCAGCAGTCCCGGGGGGCAGAACACCGGGGAGCTGTTTTTT.

V and J are TRBV7-6 and TRBJ1-1; tentative D call: TRBD1 (6 bases). Trimming took 5 bases from V and 5 from J, leaving 15 bases between them. CDR1 and CDR2 from the germline V gene are SGHVS and FNYEAQ. CDR3 length: 14 residues. The DNA for the CDR3 is TGTGCCAGCAGCCGTAGTATAGGGGGGACTGAAGCTTTCTTT. As protein: CASSRSIGGTEAFF.

This clone was recorded a few times. This rearrangement joins TRBV28 to TRBJ1-1; D gene unclear. Germline V gives CDR1 MDHEN, CDR2 SYDVKM. Trimming shortened V by 6 bases and J by 1 base, and 9 bases separated the two germline ends. The CDR3 length is 13 residues. The CDR3 DNA is TGTGCCAGCAGGCGGGGATCGAACACTGAAGCTTTCTTT. Its protein is CASRRGSNTEAFF.

This clone was recorded a few times. This chain connects TRBV9 to TRBJ2-5; no clear D gene. Per germline, CDR1 SGDLS and CDR2 YYNGEE. Trimming removed 0 bases at V and 4 bases at J, with 16 bases between. The CDR3 is 16 residues long. The CDR3 nucleotides read TGTGCCAGCAGCGTAGCTTCCCAGGCTGGTCGAGAGACCCAGTACTTC. It yields the protein CASSVASQAGRETQYF. Filled out from reference TRBV9 and TRBJ2-5, the complete variable domain reads DSGVTQTPKHLITATGQRVTLRCSPRSGDLSVYWYQQSLDQGLQFLIQYYNGEERAKGNILERFSAQQFPDLHSELNLSSLELGDSALYFCASSVASQAGRETQYFGPGTRLLVL.

This clone was picked up a small number of times. The chain links TRBV2 to TRBJ2-2; no definite D call. Germline V gives CDR1 SNHLY, CDR2 FYNNEI. The CDR3 totals 12 residues. The ends were cut back, 1 base at V and 7 bases at J, with 4 bases in the middle. CDR3 coding DNA: TGTGCCAGCAGTGAAGATAGCGGGGAGCTGTTTTTT. Translated: CASSEDSGELFF.

The sample holds a few counts of this clone. V usage is TRBV30 and J usage is TRBJ2-7; maybe TRBD2 (5 bases). V was pared by 2 bases and J by 9 bases, with 14 bases between. Germline CDR1 and CDR2: GTSNPN and SVGIG (reference sequence). This CDR3 has 12 residues. In DNA, the CDR3 is TGTGCCTGGAGTTTGTATGCGGCGGGGCAGTACTTC. Translated, it gives CAWSLYAAGQYF.